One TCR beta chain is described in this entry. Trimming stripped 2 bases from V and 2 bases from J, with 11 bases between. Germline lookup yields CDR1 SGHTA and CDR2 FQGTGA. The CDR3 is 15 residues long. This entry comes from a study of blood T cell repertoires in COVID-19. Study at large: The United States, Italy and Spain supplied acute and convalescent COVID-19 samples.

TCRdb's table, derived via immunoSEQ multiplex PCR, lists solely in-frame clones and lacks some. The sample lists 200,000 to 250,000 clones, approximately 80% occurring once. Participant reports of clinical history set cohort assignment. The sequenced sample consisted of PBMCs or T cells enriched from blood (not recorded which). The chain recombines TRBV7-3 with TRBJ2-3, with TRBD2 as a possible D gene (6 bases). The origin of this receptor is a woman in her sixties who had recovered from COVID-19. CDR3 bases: TGTGCCAGCAGCTTACAGGCGGGGCCCACAGATACGCAGTATTTT. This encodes CASSLQAGPTDTQYF.